These T cell receptor beta chains were read from a single sample in a study of Ad26.COV2.S vaccination and SARS-CoV-2 variants. The protocol was immunoSEQ multiplex PCR, while the TCRdb copy is restricted to in-frame clones and leaves out a portion. The data hold around 370,000 clones, with under 95% observed a single time. This material consisted of peripheral blood, taken after recovery from COVID-19. The receptors stem from a human donor who had recovered from COVID-19. Each CDR3 is given with its conserved first and last residue. The D gene is left open where the match is weak. For some rows the clone size is stated as once, few or many, or as a class when expanded; others skip it.

>TRBJ1-4|TRBV28|TRBD1|-
TGTGCCAGCCGGCCAGGGGGCGAAAAACTGTTTTTT
CASRPGGEKLFF
>TRBJ1-4|TRBV6-6|-|-
TGTGCCAGCAGCGCAGCCTCAACTAATGAAAAACTGTTTTTT
CASSAASTNEKLFF
>TRBJ1-2|TRBV6-2/TRBV6-3|-|-
TGTGCCAGCAGTTACGCCGGACTGTTTAACTATGGCTACACCTTC
CASSYAGLFNYGYTF
>TRBJ2-2|TRBV29-1|-|-
TGCAGCGTTGGTCCTTCCACCGGGGAGCTGTTTTTT
CSVGPSTGELFF
>TRBJ1-5|TRBV5-5|TRBD1|few
TGTGCCAGCAGCCTGGGACAGCCTTATAGCAATCAGCCCCAGCATTTT
CASSLGQPYSNQPQHF
>TRBJ2-6|TRBV24-1|TRBD1|-
TGTGCCACCAGAGGGACAGGGGGTACTTTCCCTGGGGCCAACGTCCTGACTTTC
CATRGTGGTFPGANVLTF
>TRBJ1-5|TRBV6-5|-|-
TGTGCCAGCAGTTACTCGAGGCCCCACAATCAGCCCCAGCATTTT
CASSYSRPHNQPQHF
>TRBJ2-2|TRBV5-4|TRBD1|-
TGTGCCAGCAGCTTCCGACAGGGCCCCGGCGGGGAGCTGTTTTTT
CASSFRQGPGGELFF
>TRBJ1-1|TRBV5-3|-|-
TGTGCCAGAAGCTTGGGACAGGCTTGGCACCTAATGAACACTGAAGCTTTCTTT
CARSLGQAWHLMNTEAFF
>TRBJ1-1|TRBV3-1/TRBV3-2|-|-
TGTGCCAGCAGCCAAGATGAGGGGAAAGCTTTCTTT
CASSQDEGKAFF
>TRBJ2-5|TRBV24-1|TRBD1|-
TGTGCCACCAGTGACCCCATCCGACAGGGTGACGAGACCCAGTACTTC
CATSDPIRQGDETQYF
>TRBJ1-3|TRBV6-5|-|-
TGTGCCAGCAGTTACTCCGGGGCTGCTGGAAACACCATATATTTT
CASSYSGAAGNTIYF
>TRBJ1-1|TRBV6-5|TRBD1|-
TGTGCCAGCAGCCTGGGACAGTTCAACACTGAAGCTTTCTTT
CASSLGQFNTEAFF
>TRBJ2-7|TRBV7-8|-|-
TGTGCCAGCAGCCCCAAGGTCCAAACTTTTTCCTACGAGCAGTACTTC
CASSPKVQTFSYEQYF
>TRBJ2-5|TRBV25-1|TRBD1|-
TGTGCCAGCAGCCCGGACAGGGTAGGGGAGACCCAGTACTTC
CASSPDRVGETQYF
>TRBJ1-1|TRBV29-1|-|-
TGCAGAGTTAGGATGAACACTGAAGCTTTCTTT
CRVRMNTEAFF
>TRBJ1-4|TRBV4-3|-|-
TGCGCCAGCAGCCAGGCCGGGACCGCAAATGAAAAACTGTTTTTT
CASSQAGTANEKLFF
>TRBJ1-4|TRBV25-1|TRBD1|-
TGTGCCAGCAGTAATACCGGGACAGAAAATGAAAAACTGTTTTTT
CASSNTGTENEKLFF
>TRBJ1-1|TRBV20-1|-|-
TGCAGTGCCCATTCGGCGGTTGAAGCTTTCTTT
CSAHSAVEAFF
>TRBJ2-7|TRBV7-6|-|-
TGTGCCAGCAGCTTAGCTTCCAGGACCGAATTCTCCTACGAGCAGTACTTC
CASSLASRTEFSYEQYF
>TRBJ1-2|TRBV2|TRBD1|-
TGTGCCAGCAGCGAACTTCGCGGACAGGGGGCGTCTTATGGCTACACCTTC
CASSELRGQGASYGYTF
>TRBJ2-3|TRBV4-3|TRBD2|-
TGCGCCAGCAGCCAAGATTTAGTCGGGGGGATCGATACGCAGTATTTT
CASSQDLVGGIDTQYF
>TRBJ2-1|TRBV4-1|-|-
TGCGCCAGCAGCCTGATTGGGACAGAGCAGTTCTTC
CASSLIGTEQFF
>TRBJ2-5|TRBV11-2|-|-
TGTGCCAGCAGCTCAGGGAGGAGGCTGTTTGAGACCCAGTACTTC
CASSSGRRLFETQYF
>TRBJ2-7|TRBV9|-|-
TGTGCCAGCAGCGTAGGGACAGTCAGCTCCTACGAGCAGTACTTC
CASSVGTVSSYEQYF
>TRBJ1-5|TRBV11-2|-|-
TGTGCCAGCAGCTTCCACAGGGAGGCCGATAATCAGCCCCAGCATTTT
CASSFHREADNQPQHF
>TRBJ2-1|TRBV5-6|TRBD1|-
TGTGCCAGCAGCTCCTTCCAGGGGGCCTACAATGAGCAGTTCTTC
CASSSFQGAYNEQFF
>TRBJ2-5|TRBV11-2|-|-
TGTGCCAGCTCCCTGAGGGGGGCGACACAAGAGACCCAGTACTTC
CASSLRGATQETQYF
>TRBJ2-7|TRBV6-5|-|-
TGTGCCAGCAGCCCAGGTGTAGAAAGACACTACGAGCAGTACTTC
CASSPGVERHYEQYF
>TRBJ1-1|TRBV27|-|-
TGTGCCAGCAGCCCCAAGGCTGGGAGGTGGACTGAAGCTTTCTTT
CASSPKAGRWTEAFF